The clone carrying this T cell receptor beta chain has only a few counts. The antigen is not known. Patients had resection in Japan or China between about 2014 and 2018. The data derive from a study of immune evolution from preneoplasia to lung adenocarcinoma. Study results and limitations: Later-stage lesions appeared to have more T cells, more diversity, less clonality. Top clone share appeared to fall from AAH through AIS, MIA, adenocarcinoma.

Clones were read by immunoSEQ multiplex PCR, and TCRdb kept only the in-frame ones, dropping some. The repertoire has a few thousand clones, around 77% of them found once; the top ten carry roughly 13%. Germline V gene data show CDR1 as SGHTA and CDR2 as FQGTGA. CDR3 length: 15 residues. V was shortened by 2 bases and J by 5 bases, with 13 bases between the two germline ends. The sequencing sample was made of FFPE adjacent normal lung tissue. The source of this sequence is a person aged 60-79 years with lung adenocarcinoma. The J gene is TRBJ2-1, the V gene TRBV7-3; no definite D call. CDR3 in DNA: TGTGCCAGCAGCTTATTCACGGGTCTGAACAATGAGCAGTTCTTC. Its protein product is CASSLFTGLNNEQFF.